The entry below describes one TCR beta chain. The target antigen is unknown. TCRdb re-derived calls from the reads in MiXCR, one entry per CDR3 protein. This table holds 750,000 to 900,000 distinct CDR3 sequences, roughly 28% found once. After removal of 1 base from V and 5 bases from J, the junction contained 3 bases not matched to a gene. The CDR3 contains 13 residues. Germline CDR1 is DFQATT and CDR2 is SNEGSKA (reference sequence). The sample originates from a study of T cell repertoires in cytomegalovirus infection. In the study overall: Use of recently identified HLA-C-restricted and well-studied HLA-B-restricted CMV epitopes was part of the study. Public TCR beta signatures were indicative of both CMV infection and a matching HLA type. Notes on the study in general: HLA-C-restricted CMV clonotypes gave the most frequent clonotype in two of eight donors. Frequencies of public TCR beta families were cumulated, and this identified carriers of CMV plus the relevant HLA.

This clonotype was sampled from a human donor in good health (CMV status not recorded). Some clones in this sample may be carry-over from other donors' samples. The chain combines TRBV20-1 with TRBJ2-5, with 8 bases aligning to TRBD2. The sequencing used cultured CD8+ T cells from PBMCs, collected from culture after CMV antigen stimulation. In DNA, the CDR3 is TGCAGTGCTAGAGCCTCGGGGGGGGAGACCCAGTACTTC. It yields the protein CSARASGGETQYF.